The rows below give T cell receptor beta chains drawn from one sample of a study of response to subunit inactivated influenza vaccine. Each CDR3 protein gets one entry after TCRdb re-called the RT-PCR reads with MiXCR. The sample shows 800,000 to 1,000,000 distinct CDR3 sequences, 21% of them seen only once. The input for sequencing was PBMCs from blood, taken roughly 5 days after vaccination. The receptors were gathered from a man in his fifties who received an inactivated influenza vaccine. CDR3s include the opening cysteine and the closing phenylalanine or tryptophan.

v_call: TRBV9
j_call: TRBJ2-3
cdr3_aa: CASSGILAGGADTQYF

v_call: TRBV5-4
j_call: TRBJ2-6
cdr3_aa: CASSLMRGGDSGANVLTF

v_call: TRBV4-1
j_call: TRBJ2-7
cdr3_aa: CASSQIRRLAVPSSYEQYF

v_call: TRBV10-3
j_call: TRBJ2-3
cdr3_aa: CAISEGTGITDTQYF

v_call: TRBV12-3/TRBV12-4
j_call: TRBJ2-3
cdr3_aa: CASSLGTGGDTQYF

v_call: TRBV25-1
j_call: TRBJ2-2
cdr3_aa: CASFQSGGTGELFF

v_call: TRBV20-1
j_call: TRBJ2-7
cdr3_aa: CSASGIPGSYEQYF

v_call: TRBV6-1
j_call: TRBJ1-2
cdr3_aa: CASSEAGRRSNYGYTF

v_call: TRBV11-2
j_call: TRBJ1-3
cdr3_aa: CASSPGQLGNTIYF

v_call: TRBV9
j_call: TRBJ2-2
cdr3_aa: CASSERGDAHTGELFF

v_call: TRBV7-9
j_call: TRBJ1-2
cdr3_aa: CASRYGGGSGYGYTF

v_call: TRBV25-1
j_call: TRBJ2-5
cdr3_aa: CASREPGKETQYF

v_call: TRBV5-1
j_call: TRBJ1-1
cdr3_aa: CASSFQGTQNTEAFF

v_call: TRBV12-3/TRBV12-4
j_call: TRBJ2-7
cdr3_aa: CASSIPGASPREQYF

v_call: TRBV28
j_call: TRBJ1-4
cdr3_aa: CASSPGQAGRLFF

v_call: TRBV29-1
j_call: TRBJ2-1
cdr3_aa: CSGTNRQGLYNEQFF

v_call: TRBV20-1
j_call: TRBJ2-3
cdr3_aa: CSARSLGAGATQYF

v_call: TRBV10-3
j_call: TRBJ2-1
cdr3_aa: CAISERTGSYNEQFF

v_call: TRBV5-1
j_call: TRBJ2-1
cdr3_aa: CASSLIGERGARNEQFF

v_call: TRBV12-3/TRBV12-4
j_call: TRBJ2-6
cdr3_aa: CACSTRRSGGSGANVLTF

v_call: TRBV7-9
j_call: TRBJ1-1
cdr3_aa: CASSPYPQGEAFF

v_call: TRBV3-1
j_call: TRBJ2-1
cdr3_aa: CASSPLPNLTSGRAVEQFF

v_call: TRBV5-5
j_call: TRBJ1-5
cdr3_aa: CASRFGTGDEPQHF

v_call: TRBV20-1
j_call: TRBJ2-2
cdr3_aa: CSALRTSGVTGELFF

v_call: TRBV20-1
j_call: TRBJ1-5
cdr3_aa: CSARGQGFQPQHF

v_call: TRBV7-8
j_call: TRBJ2-5
cdr3_aa: CASSNQWYLSIQETQYF

v_call: TRBV11-2
j_call: TRBJ2-1
cdr3_aa: CASSLEYRGAYNEQFF

v_call: TRBV12-3/TRBV12-4
j_call: TRBJ1-6
cdr3_aa: CASSPTRTGKSPLHF

v_call: TRBV5-5
j_call: TRBJ2-2
cdr3_aa: CATTSTGRDTGELFF

v_call: TRBV20-1
j_call: TRBJ1-6
cdr3_aa: CSARDPQSYNSPLHF

v_call: TRBV11-1
j_call: TRBJ2-1
cdr3_aa: CASRQYEGAQPYNEQFF

v_call: TRBV20-1
j_call: TRBJ2-2
cdr3_aa: CSHRGLDTGELFF

v_call: TRBV20-1
j_call: TRBJ2-4
cdr3_aa: CSARGGTKNIQYF

v_call: TRBV4-3
j_call: TRBJ1-5
cdr3_aa: CASSQLAYSNQPQHF

v_call: TRBV6-1
j_call: TRBJ2-7
cdr3_aa: CASSIRDGQYEQYF

v_call: TRBV12-3/TRBV12-4
j_call: TRBJ1-5
cdr3_aa: CASSLGEVQPQHF

v_call: TRBV7-2
j_call: TRBJ2-1
cdr3_aa: CASSLAAREQFF

v_call: TRBV20-1
j_call: TRBJ1-6
cdr3_aa: CSASRGQGNSPLHF

v_call: TRBV12-3/TRBV12-4
j_call: TRBJ2-1
cdr3_aa: CASSPGGALLYNEQFF

v_call: TRBV7-7
j_call: TRBJ2-2
cdr3_aa: CASSAGDTGELFF

v_call: TRBV9
j_call: TRBJ2-3
cdr3_aa: CASSALGTSGDTQYF

v_call: TRBV7-9
j_call: TRBJ2-7
cdr3_aa: CASSLLGSISYEQYF

v_call: TRBV9
j_call: TRBJ2-6
cdr3_aa: CASSVTPGANVLTF

v_call: TRBV20-1
j_call: TRBJ1-2
cdr3_aa: CSAGGDNYGYTF

v_call: TRBV12-3/TRBV12-4
j_call: TRBJ1-5
cdr3_aa: CASSLLEPGNNQPQHF

v_call: TRBV11-2
j_call: TRBJ2-4
cdr3_aa: CASSSGVQNIQYF

v_call: TRBV29-1
j_call: TRBJ2-6
cdr3_aa: CSVRETAANVLTF

v_call: TRBV2
j_call: TRBJ2-7
cdr3_aa: CASSGSGRKAYEQYF

v_call: TRBV6-6
j_call: TRBJ2-2
cdr3_aa: CASTLQGSGELFF

v_call: TRBV4-3
j_call: TRBJ1-6
cdr3_aa: CASSPGVHVNSPLHF

v_call: TRBV20-1
j_call: TRBJ2-3
cdr3_aa: CSATPGHSTDTQYF

v_call: TRBV2
j_call: TRBJ2-5
cdr3_aa: CASRADRGSQETQYF

v_call: TRBV11-2
j_call: TRBJ2-1
cdr3_aa: CASSAPPLGHEQFF

v_call: TRBV15
j_call: TRBJ2-1
cdr3_aa: CATSGVGRATYNEQFF

v_call: TRBV11-2
j_call: TRBJ2-3
cdr3_aa: CASSLDRAAIDTQYF

v_call: TRBV20-1
j_call: TRBJ2-2
cdr3_aa: CSATSGLTGELFF

v_call: TRBV6-1
j_call: TRBJ2-2
cdr3_aa: CASSRLAGFTGELFF

v_call: TRBV12-5
j_call: TRBJ2-1
cdr3_aa: CASGFSPSSYNEQFF

v_call: TRBV24-1
j_call: TRBJ2-3
cdr3_aa: CATSVAGGRTDTQYF